This T cell receptor (beta chain) was documented in a study of follicular helper T cells after annual influenza vaccination. Looked up from germline, CDR1 is MDHEN and CDR2 is SYDVKM. The V and J ends lost 8 bases and 8 bases respectively, with 15 bases between them. CDR3 size: 12 residues. TCRdb's copy holds only in-frame clones and misses some; the assay was immunoSEQ multiplex PCR. Among several thousand clones listed, roughly four fifths were seen once. Indicated time point: 2015-2016 season, pre-vaccination. The gene calls are TRBV28 and TRBJ1-2, with D possibly TRBD1 on 6 matching bases. This specimen was CXCR5+ CD38- circulating T follicular helper cells from blood, taken on the day of influenza vaccination. Subset noted: circulating Tfh, non-naive CD4+CXCR5+PD-1+ (ICOS+CD38+ or ICOS-CD38-). This TCR derives from an adult who received the influenza vaccine. CDR3 amino acids: CASVEQGSGYTF. Here the CDR3 DNA reads TGTGCCAGCGTCGAACAGGGATCCGGCTACACCTTC.